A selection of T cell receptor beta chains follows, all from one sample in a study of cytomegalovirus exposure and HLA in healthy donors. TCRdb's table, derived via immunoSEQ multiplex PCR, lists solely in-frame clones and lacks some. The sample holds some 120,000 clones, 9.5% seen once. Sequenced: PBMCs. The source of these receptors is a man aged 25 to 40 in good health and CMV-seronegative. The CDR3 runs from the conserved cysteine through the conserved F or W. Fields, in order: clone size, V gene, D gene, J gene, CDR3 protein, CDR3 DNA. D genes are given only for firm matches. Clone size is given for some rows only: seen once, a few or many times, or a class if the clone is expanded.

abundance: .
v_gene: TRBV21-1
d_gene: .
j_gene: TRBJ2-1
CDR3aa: CASSRDSSSYNEQFF
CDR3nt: TGTGCCAGCAGTCGCGACAGTAGCTCCTACAATGAGCAGTTCTTC

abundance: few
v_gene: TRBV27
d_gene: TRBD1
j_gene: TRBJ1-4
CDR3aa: CASSPGTGYEKLFF
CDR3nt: TGTGCCAGCAGTCCCGGGACAGGTTATGAAAAACTGTTTTTT

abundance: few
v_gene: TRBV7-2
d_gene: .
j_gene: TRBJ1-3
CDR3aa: CASSFTRPSDFGNTIYF
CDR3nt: TGTGCCAGCAGCTTCACCCGACCGAGCGATTTTGGAAACACCATATATTTT

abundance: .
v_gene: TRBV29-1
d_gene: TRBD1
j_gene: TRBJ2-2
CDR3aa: CSVPQGAGTGELFF
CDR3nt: TGCAGCGTCCCACAGGGGGCGGGCACCGGGGAGCTGTTTTTT

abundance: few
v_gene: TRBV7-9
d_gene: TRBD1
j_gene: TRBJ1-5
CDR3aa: CASSDRDRGYNQPQHF
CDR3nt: TGTGCCAGCAGCGACCGGGACAGGGGTTACAATCAGCCCCAGCATTTT

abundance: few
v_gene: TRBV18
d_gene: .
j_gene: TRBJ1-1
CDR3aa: CASSPTPTNTEAFF
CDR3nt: TGTGCCAGCTCACCAACACCAACGAACACTGAAGCTTTCTTT

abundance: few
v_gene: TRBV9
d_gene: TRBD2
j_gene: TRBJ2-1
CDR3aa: CASSVVGSGGTYNEQFF
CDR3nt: TGTGCCAGCAGCGTAGTAGGTAGCGGGGGCACCTACAATGAGCAGTTCTTC

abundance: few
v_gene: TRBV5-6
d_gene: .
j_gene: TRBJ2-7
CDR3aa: CASSLVGTRAYEQYF
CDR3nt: TGTGCCAGCAGCTTGGTCGGGACACGAGCCTACGAGCAGTACTTC

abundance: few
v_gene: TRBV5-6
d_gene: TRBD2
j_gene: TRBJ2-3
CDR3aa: CASSSGGAVGTQYF
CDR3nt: TGTGCCAGCAGCTCGGGGGGGGCCGTTGGTACGCAGTATTTT

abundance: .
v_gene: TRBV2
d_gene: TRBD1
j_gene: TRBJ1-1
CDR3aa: CASSEGGRGRLGTEAFF
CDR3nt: TGTGCCAGCAGTGAAGGGGGCAGGGGGCGGTTGGGGACTGAAGCTTTCTTT

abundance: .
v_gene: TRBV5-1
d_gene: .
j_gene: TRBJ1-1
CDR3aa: CASSLAGPNTEAFF
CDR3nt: TGCGCCAGCAGCTTGGCAGGGCCGAACACTGAAGCTTTCTTT

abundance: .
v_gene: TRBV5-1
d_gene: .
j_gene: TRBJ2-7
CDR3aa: CASSLDSTYEQYF
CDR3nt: TGCGCCAGCAGCTTGGACTCAACCTACGAGCAGTACTTC

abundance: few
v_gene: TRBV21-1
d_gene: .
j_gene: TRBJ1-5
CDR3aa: CASSKKGGVDNQPQHF
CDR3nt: TGTGCCAGCAGCAAAAAAGGCGGGGTTGACAATCAGCCCCAGCATTTT

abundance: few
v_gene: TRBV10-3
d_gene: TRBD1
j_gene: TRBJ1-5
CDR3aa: CAISGRQGGDQPQHF
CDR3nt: TGTGCCATCAGTGGTAGACAGGGGGGGGACCAGCCCCAGCATTTT

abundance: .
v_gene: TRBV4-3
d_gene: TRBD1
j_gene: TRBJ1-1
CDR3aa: CASSQAQGGRTEAFF
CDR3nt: TGCGCCAGCAGCCAAGCACAAGGGGGCAGGACTGAAGCTTTCTTT

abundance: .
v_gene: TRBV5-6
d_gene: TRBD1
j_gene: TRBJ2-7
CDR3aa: CASSSLSGQVTYEQYF
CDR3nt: TGTGCCAGCAGCTCCCTTTCGGGACAGGTTACCTACGAGCAGTACTTC

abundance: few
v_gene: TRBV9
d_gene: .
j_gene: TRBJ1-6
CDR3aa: CASSVSTYSPLHF
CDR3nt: TGTGCCAGCAGCGTATCGACATACTCACCCCTCCACTTT

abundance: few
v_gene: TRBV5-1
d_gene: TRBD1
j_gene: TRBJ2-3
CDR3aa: CASNHRGNTDTQYF
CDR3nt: TGCGCCAGCAACCACAGGGGAAACACAGATACGCAGTATTTT